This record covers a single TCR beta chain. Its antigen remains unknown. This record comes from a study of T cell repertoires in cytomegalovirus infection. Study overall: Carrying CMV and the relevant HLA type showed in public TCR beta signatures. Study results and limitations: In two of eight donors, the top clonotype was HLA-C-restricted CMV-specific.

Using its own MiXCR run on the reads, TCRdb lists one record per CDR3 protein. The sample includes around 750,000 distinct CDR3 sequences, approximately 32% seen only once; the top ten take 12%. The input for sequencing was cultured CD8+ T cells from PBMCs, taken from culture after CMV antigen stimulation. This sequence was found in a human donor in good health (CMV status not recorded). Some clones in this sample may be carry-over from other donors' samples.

The CDR3 DNA reads as TGTGCCAGCAGCGCAGATCAGGGGGAATGGAACACTGAAGCTTTCTTT. Translating it yields CASSADQGEWNTEAFF. The rearrangement joins TRBV9 to TRBJ1-1; TRBD1 aligns across 7 bases. The CDR3 contains 16 residues. J lost 1 base, V lost 3 bases, and 9 bases had no gene match. Germline CDR1 and CDR2: SGDLS and YYNGEE.